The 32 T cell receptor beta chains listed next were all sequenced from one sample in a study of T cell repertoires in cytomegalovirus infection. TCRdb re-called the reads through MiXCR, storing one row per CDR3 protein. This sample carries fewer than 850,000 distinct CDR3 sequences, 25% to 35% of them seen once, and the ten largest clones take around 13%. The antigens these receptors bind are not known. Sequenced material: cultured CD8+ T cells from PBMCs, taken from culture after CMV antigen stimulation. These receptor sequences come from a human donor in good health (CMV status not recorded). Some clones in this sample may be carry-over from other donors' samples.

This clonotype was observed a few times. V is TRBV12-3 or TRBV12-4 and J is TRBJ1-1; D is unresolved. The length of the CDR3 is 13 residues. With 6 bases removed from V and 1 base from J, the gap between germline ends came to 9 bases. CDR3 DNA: TGTGCCAGCAGCCCCGAAGGGAACACTGAAGCTTTCTTT. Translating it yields CASSPEGNTEAFF.

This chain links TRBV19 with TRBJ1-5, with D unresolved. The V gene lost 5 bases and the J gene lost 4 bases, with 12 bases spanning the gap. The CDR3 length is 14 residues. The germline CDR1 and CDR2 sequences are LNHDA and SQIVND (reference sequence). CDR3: CASSLWTANQPQHF. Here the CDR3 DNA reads TGTGCCAGTAGTCTCTGGACTGCGAATCAGCCCCAGCATTTT.

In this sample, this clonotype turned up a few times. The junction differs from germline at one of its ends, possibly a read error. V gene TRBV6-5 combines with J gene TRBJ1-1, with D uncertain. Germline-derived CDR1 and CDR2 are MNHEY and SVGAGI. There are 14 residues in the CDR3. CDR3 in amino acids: CASTYGEENTEAFF. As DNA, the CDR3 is TGTGCCAGCACTTACGGGGAGGAGAACACTGAAGCTTTCTTT.

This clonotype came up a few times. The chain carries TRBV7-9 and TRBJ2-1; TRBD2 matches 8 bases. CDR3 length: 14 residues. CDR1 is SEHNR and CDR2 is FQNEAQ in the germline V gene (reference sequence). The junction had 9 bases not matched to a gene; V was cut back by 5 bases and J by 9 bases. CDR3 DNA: TGTGCCAGCAGCCCCGTTGGACTAGCCGCTGAGCAGTTCTTC. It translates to CASSPVGLAAEQFF.

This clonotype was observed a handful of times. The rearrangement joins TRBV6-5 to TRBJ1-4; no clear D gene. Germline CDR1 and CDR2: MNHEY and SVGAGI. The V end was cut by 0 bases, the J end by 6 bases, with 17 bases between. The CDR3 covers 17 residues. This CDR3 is CASSYSKYQTEHEKLFF. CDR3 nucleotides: TGTGCCAGCAGTTACTCGAAATACCAAACGGAGCATGAAAAACTGTTTTTT.

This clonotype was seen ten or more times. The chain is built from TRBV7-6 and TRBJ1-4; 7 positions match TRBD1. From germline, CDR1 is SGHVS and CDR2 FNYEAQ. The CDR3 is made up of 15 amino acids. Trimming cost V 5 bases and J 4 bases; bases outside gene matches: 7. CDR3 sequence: CASSTRTGYNEKLFF. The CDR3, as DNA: TGTGCCAGCAGCACTCGGACAGGATATAATGAAAAACTGTTTTTT.

This CDR3 reads CASSFVRGRTEAFF. CDR3 coding DNA: TGTGCCAGCAGTTTCGTGAGGGGGCGGACTGAAGCTTTCTTT. J is TRBJ1-1 and V is TRBV11-1; 7 nucleotides agree with TRBD1. The germline CDR1 and CDR2 sequences are SGHAT and FQDESV (reference sequence). This CDR3 is built from 14 residues. V lost 6 bases, J lost 5 bases, and 9 bases stayed unmatched.

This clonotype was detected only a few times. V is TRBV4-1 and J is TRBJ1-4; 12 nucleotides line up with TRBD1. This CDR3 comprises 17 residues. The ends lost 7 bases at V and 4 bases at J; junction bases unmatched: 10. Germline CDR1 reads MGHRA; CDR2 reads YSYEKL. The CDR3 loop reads CASMGQGAPRDNEKLFF. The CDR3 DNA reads TGCGCCAGCATGGGACAGGGGGCACCGCGGGATAATGAAAAACTGTTTTTT.

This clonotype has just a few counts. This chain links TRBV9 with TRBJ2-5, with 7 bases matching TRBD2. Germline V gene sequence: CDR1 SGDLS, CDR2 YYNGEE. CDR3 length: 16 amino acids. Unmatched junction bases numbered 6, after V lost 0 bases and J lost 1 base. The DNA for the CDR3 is TGTGCCAGCAGCGTAGACCCAGGGAGGGTCCAAGAGACCCAGTACTTC. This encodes CASSVDPGRVQETQYF. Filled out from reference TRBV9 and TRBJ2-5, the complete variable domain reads DSGVTQTPKHLITATGQRVTLRCSPRSGDLSVYWYQQSLDQGLQFLIQYYNGEERAKGNILERFSAQQFPDLHSELNLSSLELGDSALYFCASSVDPGRVQETQYFGPGTRLLVL.

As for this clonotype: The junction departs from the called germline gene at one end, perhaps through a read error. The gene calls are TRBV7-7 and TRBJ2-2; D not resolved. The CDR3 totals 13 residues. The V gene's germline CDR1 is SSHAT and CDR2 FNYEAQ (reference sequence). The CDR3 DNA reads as TGTGCTAGCAGCTGGGTAGGCACCGGGGAGCTGTTTTTT. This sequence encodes CASSWVGTGELFF.

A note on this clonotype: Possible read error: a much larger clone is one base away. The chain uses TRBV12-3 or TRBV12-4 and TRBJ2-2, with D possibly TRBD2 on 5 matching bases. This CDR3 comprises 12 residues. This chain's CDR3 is CAGRRLTGELFF. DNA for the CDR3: TGTGCCGGCAGGAGGCTCACCGGGGAGCTGTTTTTT.

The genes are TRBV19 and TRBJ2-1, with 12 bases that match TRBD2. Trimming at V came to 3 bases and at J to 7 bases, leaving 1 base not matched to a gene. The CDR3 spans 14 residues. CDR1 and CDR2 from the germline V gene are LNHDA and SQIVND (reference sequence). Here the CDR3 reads CASSMGTSGNEQFF. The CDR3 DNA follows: TGTGCCAGTAGTATGGGGACTAGCGGGAATGAGCAGTTCTTC. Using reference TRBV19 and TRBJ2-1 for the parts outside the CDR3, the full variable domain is DGGITQSPKYLFRKEGQNVTLSCEQNLNHDAMYWYRQDPGQGLRLIYYSQIVNDFQKGDIAEGYSVSREKKESFPLTVTSAQKNPTAFYLCASSMGTSGNEQFFGPGTRLTVL.

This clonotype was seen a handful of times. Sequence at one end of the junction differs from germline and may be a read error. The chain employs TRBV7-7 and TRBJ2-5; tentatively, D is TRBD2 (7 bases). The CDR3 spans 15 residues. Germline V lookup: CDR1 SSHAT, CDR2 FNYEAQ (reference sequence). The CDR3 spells CASSKRDTGRETQYF. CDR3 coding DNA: TGTGCTAGCAGCAAGCGGGACACCGGTCGGGAGACCCAGTACTTC.

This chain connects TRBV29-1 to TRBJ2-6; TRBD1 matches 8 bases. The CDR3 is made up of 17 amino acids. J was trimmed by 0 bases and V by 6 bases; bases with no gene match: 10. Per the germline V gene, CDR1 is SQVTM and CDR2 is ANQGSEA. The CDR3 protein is CSVWLGTGSSGANVLTF. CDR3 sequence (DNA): TGCAGCGTGTGGCTGGGGACAGGAAGCTCTGGGGCCAACGTCCTGACTTTC.

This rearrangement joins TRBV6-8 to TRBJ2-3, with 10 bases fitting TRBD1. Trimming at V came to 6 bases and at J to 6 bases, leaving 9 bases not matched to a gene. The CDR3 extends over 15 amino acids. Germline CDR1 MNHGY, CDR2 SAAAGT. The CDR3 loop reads CASRGTGASRDTQYF. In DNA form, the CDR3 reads TGTGCCAGCAGGGGGACAGGGGCTAGTCGCGATACGCAGTATTTT.

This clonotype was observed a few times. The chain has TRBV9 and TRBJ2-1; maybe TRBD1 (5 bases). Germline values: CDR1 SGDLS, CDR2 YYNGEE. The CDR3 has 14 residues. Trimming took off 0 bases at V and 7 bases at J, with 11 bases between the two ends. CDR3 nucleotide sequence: TGTGCCAGCAGCGTAGATGACAGCCCAAATGAGCAGTTCTTC. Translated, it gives CASSVDDSPNEQFF.

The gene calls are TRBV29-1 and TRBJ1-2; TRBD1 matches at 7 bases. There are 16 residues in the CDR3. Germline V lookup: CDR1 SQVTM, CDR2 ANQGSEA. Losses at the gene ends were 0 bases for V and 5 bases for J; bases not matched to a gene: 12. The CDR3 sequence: CSVEEGIIQGEYGYTF. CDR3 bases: TGCAGCGTTGAAGAGGGGATCATCCAGGGGGAATATGGCTACACCTTC.

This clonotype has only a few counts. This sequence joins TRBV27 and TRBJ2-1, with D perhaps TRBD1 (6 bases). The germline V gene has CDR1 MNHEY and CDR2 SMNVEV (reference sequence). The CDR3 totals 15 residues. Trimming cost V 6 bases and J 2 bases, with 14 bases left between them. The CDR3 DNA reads TGTGCCAGCAGGGGACACCCCCGGGCCTACAATGAGCAGTTCTTC. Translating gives CASRGHPRAYNEQFF.

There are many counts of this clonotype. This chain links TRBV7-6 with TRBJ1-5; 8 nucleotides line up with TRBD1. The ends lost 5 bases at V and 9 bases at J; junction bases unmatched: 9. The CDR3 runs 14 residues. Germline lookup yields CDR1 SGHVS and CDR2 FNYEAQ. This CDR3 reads CASSPGQGIGPQHF. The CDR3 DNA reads TGTGCCAGCAGCCCCGGACAGGGTATCGGGCCCCAGCATTTT.

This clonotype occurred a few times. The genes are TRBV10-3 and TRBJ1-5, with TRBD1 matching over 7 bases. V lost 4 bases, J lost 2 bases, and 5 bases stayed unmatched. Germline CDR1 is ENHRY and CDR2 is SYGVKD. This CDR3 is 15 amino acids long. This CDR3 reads CAISGQGEGNQPQHF. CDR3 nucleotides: TGTGCCATCAGTGGACAGGGCGAGGGCAATCAGCCCCAGCATTTT.

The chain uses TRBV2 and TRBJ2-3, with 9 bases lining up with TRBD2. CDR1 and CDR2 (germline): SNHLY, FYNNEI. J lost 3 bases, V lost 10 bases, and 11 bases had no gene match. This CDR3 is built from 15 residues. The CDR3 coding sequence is TGTGCCATCGAGGGGAGCGGGGGGCGAACAGATACGCAGTATTTT. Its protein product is CAIEGSGGRTDTQYF.

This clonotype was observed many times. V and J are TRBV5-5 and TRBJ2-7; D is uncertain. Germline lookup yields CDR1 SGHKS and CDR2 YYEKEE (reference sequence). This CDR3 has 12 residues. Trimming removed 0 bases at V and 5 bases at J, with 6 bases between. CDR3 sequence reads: CASSLGQNEQYF. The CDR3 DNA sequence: TGTGCCAGCAGCTTGGGGCAGAACGAGCAGTACTTC.

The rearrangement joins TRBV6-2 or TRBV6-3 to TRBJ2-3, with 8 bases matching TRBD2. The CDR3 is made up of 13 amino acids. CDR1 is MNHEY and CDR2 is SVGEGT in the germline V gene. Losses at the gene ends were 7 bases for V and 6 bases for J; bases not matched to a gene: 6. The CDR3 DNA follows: TGTGCCAGCAACCGGGGGGGCCCCGATACGCAGTATTTT. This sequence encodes CASNRGGPDTQYF.

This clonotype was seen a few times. The CDR3 here is CASSPLAGGPSYNEQFF. The CDR3 DNA reads TGTGCCAGCAGTCCACTAGCGGGGGGGCCTTCCTACAATGAGCAGTTCTTC. The rearrangement links TRBV7-9 to TRBJ2-1, with 13 bases lining up with TRBD2. Germline V lookup: CDR1 SEHNR, CDR2 FQNEAQ (reference sequence). Trimming at V came to 6 bases and at J to 1 base, leaving 6 bases not matched to a gene. The CDR3 extends over 17 amino acids.

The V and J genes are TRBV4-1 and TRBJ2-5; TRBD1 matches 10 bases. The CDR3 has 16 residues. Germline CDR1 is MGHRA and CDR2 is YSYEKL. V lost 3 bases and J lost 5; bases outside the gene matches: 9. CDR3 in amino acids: CASSHPGQGGMETQYF. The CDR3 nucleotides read TGCGCCAGCAGCCACCCCGGACAGGGGGGAATGGAGACCCAGTACTTC.

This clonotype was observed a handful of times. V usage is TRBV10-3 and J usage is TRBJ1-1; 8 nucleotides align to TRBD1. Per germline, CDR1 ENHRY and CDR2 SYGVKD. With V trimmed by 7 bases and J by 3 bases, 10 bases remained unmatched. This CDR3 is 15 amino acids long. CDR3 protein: CAIMTGTGVDTEAFF. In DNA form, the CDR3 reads TGTGCCATCATGACAGGGACAGGAGTAGACACTGAAGCTTTCTTT.

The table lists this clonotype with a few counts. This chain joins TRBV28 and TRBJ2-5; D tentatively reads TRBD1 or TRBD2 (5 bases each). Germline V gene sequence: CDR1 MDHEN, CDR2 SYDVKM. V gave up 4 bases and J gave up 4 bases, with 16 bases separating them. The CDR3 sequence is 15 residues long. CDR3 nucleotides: TGTGCCAGCAGTTACCCTAGCCGGGGCCCAGAGACCCAGTACTTC. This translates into CASSYPSRGPETQYF.

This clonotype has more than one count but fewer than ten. CDR3 nucleotides: TGTGCCAGCAGTTACAGCCCGAGCGGCGAACCTAACTATGGCTACACCTTC. Its protein product is CASSYSPSGEPNYGYTF. The V call is TRBV6-5, the J call TRBJ1-2; the D is unclear. Germline V lookup: CDR1 MNHEY, CDR2 SVGAGI. The CDR3 totals 17 residues. The V end was cut by 2 bases, the J end by 0 bases, with 16 bases between.

This CDR3 reads CASSQRGVTTDTQYF. DNA for the CDR3: TGTGCCAGCAGCCAACGCGGGGTCACCACAGATACGCAGTATTTT. This sequence joins TRBV4-2 and TRBJ2-3, with D possibly being TRBD2 (6 bases). From germline, CDR1 is LGHNA and CDR2 YNFKEQ. This CDR3 has 15 amino acids. V lost 2 bases and J 2 bases, leaving 11 bases between the germline ends.

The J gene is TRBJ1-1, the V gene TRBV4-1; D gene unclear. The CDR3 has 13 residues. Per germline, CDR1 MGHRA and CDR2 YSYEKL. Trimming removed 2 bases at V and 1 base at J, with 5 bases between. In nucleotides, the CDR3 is TGCGCCAGCAGCCAATGGGAGAACACTGAAGCTTTCTTT. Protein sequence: CASSQWENTEAFF.

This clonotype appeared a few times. CDR3 in DNA: TGTGCCAGCAGTTACTCACTAGGCTTGAACACCGGGGAGCTGTTTTTT. This translates into CASSYSLGLNTGELFF. The chain is built from TRBV6-6 and TRBJ2-2, with a weak D call TRBD2 (5 bases). Per the germline V gene, CDR1 is MNHNY and CDR2 is SVGAGI (reference sequence). V was pared by 0 bases and J by 1 base, with 9 bases between. The CDR3 sequence is 16 residues long.

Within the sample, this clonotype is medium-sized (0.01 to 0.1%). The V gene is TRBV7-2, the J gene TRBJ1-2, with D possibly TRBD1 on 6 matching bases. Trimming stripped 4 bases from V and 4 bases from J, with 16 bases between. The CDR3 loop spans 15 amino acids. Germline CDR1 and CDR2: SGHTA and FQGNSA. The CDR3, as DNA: TGTGCCAGCAGCTCTCCAGGGGTGGGATTCTATGGCTACACCTTC. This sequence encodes CASSSPGVGFYGYTF. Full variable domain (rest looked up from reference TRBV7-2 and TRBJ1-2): GAGVSQSPSNKVTEKGKDVELRCDPISGHTALYWYRQSLGQGLEFLIYFQGNSAPDKSGLPSDRFSAERTGGSVSTLTIQRTQQEDSAVYLCASSSPGVGFYGYTFGSGTRLTVV.